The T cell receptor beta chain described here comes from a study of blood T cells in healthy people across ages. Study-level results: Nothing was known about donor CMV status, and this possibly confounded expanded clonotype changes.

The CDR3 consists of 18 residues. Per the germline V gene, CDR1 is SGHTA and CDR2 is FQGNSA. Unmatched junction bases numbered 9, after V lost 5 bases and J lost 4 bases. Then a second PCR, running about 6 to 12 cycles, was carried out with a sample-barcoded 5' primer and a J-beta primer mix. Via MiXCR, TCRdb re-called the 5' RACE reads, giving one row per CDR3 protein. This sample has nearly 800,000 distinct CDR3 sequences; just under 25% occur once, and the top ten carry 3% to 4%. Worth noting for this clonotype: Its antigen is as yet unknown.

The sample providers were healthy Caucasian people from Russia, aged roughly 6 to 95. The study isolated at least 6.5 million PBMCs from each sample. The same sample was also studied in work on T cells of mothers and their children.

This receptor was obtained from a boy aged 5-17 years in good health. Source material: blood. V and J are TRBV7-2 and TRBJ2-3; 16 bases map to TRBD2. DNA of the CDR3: TGTGCCAGCAGCCCGGGACTAGCGGGAGGGCCTCTGGCAGATACGCAGTATTTT. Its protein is CASSPGLAGGPLADTQYF.